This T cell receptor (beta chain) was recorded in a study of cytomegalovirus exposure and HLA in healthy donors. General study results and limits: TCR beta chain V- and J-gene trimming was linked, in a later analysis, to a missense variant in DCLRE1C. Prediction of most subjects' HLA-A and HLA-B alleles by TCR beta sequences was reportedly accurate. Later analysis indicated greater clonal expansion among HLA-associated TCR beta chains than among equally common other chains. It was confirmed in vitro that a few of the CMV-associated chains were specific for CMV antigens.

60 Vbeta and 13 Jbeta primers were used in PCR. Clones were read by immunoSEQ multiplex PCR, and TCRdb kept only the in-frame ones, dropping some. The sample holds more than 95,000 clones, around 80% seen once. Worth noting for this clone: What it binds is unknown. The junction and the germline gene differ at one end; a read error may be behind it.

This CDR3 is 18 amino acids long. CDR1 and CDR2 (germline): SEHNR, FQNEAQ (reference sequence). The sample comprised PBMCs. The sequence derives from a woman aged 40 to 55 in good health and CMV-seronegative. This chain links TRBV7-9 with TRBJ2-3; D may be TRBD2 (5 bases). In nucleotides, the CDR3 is TGTTCCAGCAGCTTAATCGGTGGGAGCCAACAAGGATCGGATACGCAGTATTTT. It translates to CSSSLIGGSQQGSDTQYF.